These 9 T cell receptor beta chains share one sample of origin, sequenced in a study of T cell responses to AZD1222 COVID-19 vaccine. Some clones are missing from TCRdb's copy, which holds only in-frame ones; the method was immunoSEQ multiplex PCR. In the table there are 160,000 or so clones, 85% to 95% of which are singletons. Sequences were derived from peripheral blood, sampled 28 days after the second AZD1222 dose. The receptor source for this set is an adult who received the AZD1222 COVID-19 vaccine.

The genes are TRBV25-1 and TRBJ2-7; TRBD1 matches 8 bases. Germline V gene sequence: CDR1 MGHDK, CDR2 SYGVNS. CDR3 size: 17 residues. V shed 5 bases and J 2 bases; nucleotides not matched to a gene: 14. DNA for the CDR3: TGTGCCAGCAGTTCCCCGACCGGGACAGGAAAACCCTACGAGCAGTACTTC. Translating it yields CASSSPTGTGKPYEQYF.

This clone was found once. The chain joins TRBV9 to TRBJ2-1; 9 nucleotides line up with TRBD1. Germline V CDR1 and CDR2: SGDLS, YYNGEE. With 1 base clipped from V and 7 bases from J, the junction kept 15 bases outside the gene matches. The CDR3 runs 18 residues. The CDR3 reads CASSVSLQGALTGNEQFF. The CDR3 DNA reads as TGTGCCAGCAGCGTATCCTTACAGGGGGCGCTAACCGGGAATGAGCAGTTCTTC.

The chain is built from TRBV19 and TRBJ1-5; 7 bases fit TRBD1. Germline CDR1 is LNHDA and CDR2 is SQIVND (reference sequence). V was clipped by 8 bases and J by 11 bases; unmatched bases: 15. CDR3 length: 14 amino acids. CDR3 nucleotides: TGTGCCAGTGCCCGACAGGGACCGGGTCGGGCCCAGCATTTT. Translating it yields CASARQGPGRAQHF.

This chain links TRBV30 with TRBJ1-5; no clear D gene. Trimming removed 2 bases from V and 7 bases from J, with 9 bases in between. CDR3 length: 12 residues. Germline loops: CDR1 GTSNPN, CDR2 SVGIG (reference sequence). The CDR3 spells CAWSTQGQPQHF. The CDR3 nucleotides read TGTGCCTGGAGTACCCAAGGGCAGCCCCAGCATTTT.

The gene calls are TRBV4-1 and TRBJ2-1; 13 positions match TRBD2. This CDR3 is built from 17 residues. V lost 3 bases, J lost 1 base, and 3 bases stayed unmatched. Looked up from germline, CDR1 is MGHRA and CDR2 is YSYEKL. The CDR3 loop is CASSHSLAGGSYNEQFF. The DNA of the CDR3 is TGCGCCAGCAGCCACTCACTAGCGGGAGGGTCCTACAATGAGCAGTTCTTC.

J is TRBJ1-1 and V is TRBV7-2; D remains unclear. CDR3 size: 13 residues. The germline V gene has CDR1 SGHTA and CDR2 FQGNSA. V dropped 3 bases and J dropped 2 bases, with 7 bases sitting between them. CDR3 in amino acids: CASSLGSNTEAFF. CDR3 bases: TGTGCCAGCAGCTTGGGCAGTAACACTGAAGCTTTCTTT.

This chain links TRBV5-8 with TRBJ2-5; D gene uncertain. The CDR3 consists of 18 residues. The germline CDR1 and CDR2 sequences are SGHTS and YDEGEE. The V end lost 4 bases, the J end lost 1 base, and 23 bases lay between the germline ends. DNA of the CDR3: TGTGCCAGCAGCCCCCAACGTCGGGTTGGTCCGGGCCAAGAGACCCAGTACTTC. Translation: CASSPQRRVGPGQETQYF.

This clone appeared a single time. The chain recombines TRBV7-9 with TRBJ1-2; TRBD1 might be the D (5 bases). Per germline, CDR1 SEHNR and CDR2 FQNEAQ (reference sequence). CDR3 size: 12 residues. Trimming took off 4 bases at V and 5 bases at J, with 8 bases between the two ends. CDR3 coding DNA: TGTGCCAGCAGCTCCGGGGGATATGGCTACACCTTC. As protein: CASSSGGYGYTF.

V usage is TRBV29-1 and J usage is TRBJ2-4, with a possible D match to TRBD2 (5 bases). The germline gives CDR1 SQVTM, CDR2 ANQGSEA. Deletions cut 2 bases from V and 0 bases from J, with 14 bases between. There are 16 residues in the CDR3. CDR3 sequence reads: CSVEKVEALAKNIQYF. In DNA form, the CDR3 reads TGCAGCGTTGAAAAGGTGGAGGCGCTAGCCAAAAACATTCAGTACTTC.